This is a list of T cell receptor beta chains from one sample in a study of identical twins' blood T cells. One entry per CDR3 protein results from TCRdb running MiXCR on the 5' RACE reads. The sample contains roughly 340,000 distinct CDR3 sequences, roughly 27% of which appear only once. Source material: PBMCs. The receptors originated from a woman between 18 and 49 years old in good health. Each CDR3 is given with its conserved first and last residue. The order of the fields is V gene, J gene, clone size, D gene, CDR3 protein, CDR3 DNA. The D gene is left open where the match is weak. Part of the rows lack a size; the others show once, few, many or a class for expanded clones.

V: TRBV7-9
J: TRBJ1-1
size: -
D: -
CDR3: CASSFSEGTEAFF
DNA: TGTGCCAGCAGCTTCTCCGAGGGCACTGAAGCTTTCTTT

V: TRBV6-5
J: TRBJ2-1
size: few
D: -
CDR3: CASREARSYNEQFF
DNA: TGTGCCAGCAGGGAGGCGAGGTCCTACAATGAGCAGTTCTTC

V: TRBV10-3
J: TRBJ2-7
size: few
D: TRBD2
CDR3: CATGTSTYEQYF
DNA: TGTGCTACCGGGACTAGCACCTACGAGCAGTACTTC

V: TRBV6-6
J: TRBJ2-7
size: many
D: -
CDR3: CASSYLRGTSVSYEQYF
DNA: TGTGCCAGCAGTTACCTTAGAGGGACTTCTGTGTCCTACGAGCAGTACTTC

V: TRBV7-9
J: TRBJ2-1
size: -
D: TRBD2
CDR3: CASSSTGTSGNDNEQFF
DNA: TGTGCCAGCAGCTCCACGGGTACTAGCGGGAACGACAATGAGCAGTTCTTC

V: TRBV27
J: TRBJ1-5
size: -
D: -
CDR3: CASSRLYREDHQPQHF
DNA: TGTGCCAGCAGTCGTCTGTACAGGGAGGACCATCAGCCCCAGCATTTT

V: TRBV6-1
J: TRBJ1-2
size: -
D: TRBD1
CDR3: CASSFGQGDYGYTF
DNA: TGTGCCAGCAGCTTCGGACAGGGGGACTATGGCTACACCTTC

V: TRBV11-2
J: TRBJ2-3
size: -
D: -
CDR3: CASSFGPYTDTQYF
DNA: TGTGCCAGCAGCTTTGGGCCGTACACAGATACGCAGTATTTT

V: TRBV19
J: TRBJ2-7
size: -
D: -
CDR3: CASTSRGSYEQYF
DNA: TGTGCCAGTACGTCGAGGGGCTCCTACGAGCAGTACTTC

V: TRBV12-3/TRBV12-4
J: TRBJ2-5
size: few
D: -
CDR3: CASMGETQYF
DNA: TGTGCCAGCATGGGCGAGACCCAGTACTTC

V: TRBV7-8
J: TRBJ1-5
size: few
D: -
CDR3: CASSLERTGWTGNQPQHF
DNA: TGTGCCAGCAGCTTAGAGAGGACCGGATGGACTGGCAATCAGCCCCAGCATTTT